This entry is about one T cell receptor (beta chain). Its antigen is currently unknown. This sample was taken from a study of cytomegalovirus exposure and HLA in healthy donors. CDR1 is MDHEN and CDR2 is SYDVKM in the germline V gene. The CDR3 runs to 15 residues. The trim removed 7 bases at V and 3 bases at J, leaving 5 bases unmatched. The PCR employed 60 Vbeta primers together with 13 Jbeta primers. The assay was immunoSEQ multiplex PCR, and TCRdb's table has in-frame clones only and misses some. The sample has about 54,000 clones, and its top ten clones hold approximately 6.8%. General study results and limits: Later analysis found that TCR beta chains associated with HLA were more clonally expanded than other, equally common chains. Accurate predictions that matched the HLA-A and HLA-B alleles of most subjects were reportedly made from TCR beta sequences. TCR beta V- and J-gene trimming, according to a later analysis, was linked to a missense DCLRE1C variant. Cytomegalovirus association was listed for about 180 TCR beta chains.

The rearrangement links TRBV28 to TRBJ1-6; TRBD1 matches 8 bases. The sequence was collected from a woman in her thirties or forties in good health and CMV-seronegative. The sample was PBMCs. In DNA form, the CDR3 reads TGTGCCAGCACCTCAGGGGGCGACTATAATTCACCCCTCCACTTT. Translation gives CASTSGGDYNSPLHF.